These 27 T cell receptor beta chains originate from one sample sequenced in a study of cytomegalovirus exposure and HLA in healthy donors. The primer mix had 60 Vbeta and 13 Jbeta primers. TCRdb's table, derived via immunoSEQ multiplex PCR, lists solely in-frame clones and lacks some. The sample has roughly 250,000 clones, roughly 70% seen once; the top ten hold 2% to 2.5%. Material for sequencing was PBMCs. The receptors stem from a female donor in good health and CMV-seronegative.

The chain carries TRBV27 and TRBJ1-5; D is ambiguous. CDR1 and CDR2 from the germline V gene are MNHEY and SMNVEV (reference sequence). This CDR3 spans 15 amino acids. Trimming took 3 bases from V and 3 from J, leaving 12 bases between them. The CDR3 region has the DNA TGTGCCAGCAGTTTTTTCGGAGGCCCCAATCAGCCCCAGCATTTT. It yields the protein CASSFFGGPNQPQHF.

The chain carries TRBV4-1 and TRBJ2-1, with D tentatively TRBD2 (5 bases). V was shortened by 4 bases and J by 9 bases, with 13 bases between the two germline ends. The CDR3 covers 13 residues. Germline CDR1 is MGHRA and CDR2 is YSYEKL. The chain's CDR3 is CASSLEGSGEQFF. CDR3 coding DNA: TGCGCCAGCAGCCTCGAGGGAAGCGGTGAGCAGTTCTTC.

V and J are TRBV5-6 and TRBJ1-3; D possibly corresponds to TRBD1 (5 bases). The CDR3 is made up of 14 amino acids. Germline assignment: CDR1 SGHDT and CDR2 YYEEEE. Trimming removed 4 bases at V and 4 bases at J, with 12 bases between. CDR3 DNA sequence: TGTGCCAGCAGCCAGGGATCAGGAGGAAACACCATATATTTT. It is translated as CASSQGSGGNTIYF.

A single count supports this clone. This chain joins TRBV19 and TRBJ2-7; perhaps TRBD2 as D (6 bases). The germline gives CDR1 LNHDA, CDR2 SQIVND (reference sequence). Trimming shortened V by 3 bases and J by 6 bases, and 12 bases separated the two germline ends. The CDR3 consists of 13 residues. CDR3 coding DNA: TGTGCCAGTAGTATCGGGGGAGGACTCGAGCAGTACTTC. This codes for CASSIGGGLEQYF.

The gene calls are TRBV23-1 and TRBJ2-2, with 12 bases matching TRBD2. TRBV23-1 is flagged as an ORF with uncertain function. The CDR3 contains 16 residues. V gave up 2 bases and J gave up 7 bases; unmatched junction bases: 5. The CDR3 sequence is CASSQRASGRVGELFF. Written as DNA, the CDR3 is TGCGCCAGCAGTCAACGCGCTAGCGGGAGGGTCGGGGAGCTGTTTTTT.

The chain employs TRBV30 and TRBJ1-5, with 7 bases that match TRBD1. CDR3 size: 15 residues. V lost 3 bases and J lost 6; bases outside the gene matches: 11. The V gene's germline CDR1 is GTSNPN and CDR2 SVGIG (reference sequence). The CDR3 sequence is CAWRPTGAVGQPQHF. For the CDR3, the DNA is TGTGCCTGGAGACCAACAGGGGCAGTTGGTCAGCCCCAGCATTTT.

The rearrangement joins TRBV18 to TRBJ2-7; TRBD1 matches at 7 bases. The CDR3 spans 13 residues. The ends lost 6 bases at V and 3 bases at J; junction bases unmatched: 5. Germline V gives CDR1 KGHSH, CDR2 LQKENI. CDR3 nucleotides: TGTGCCAGCTCTGAGGGGGCCCACTACGAGCAGTACTTC. Translating it yields CASSEGAHYEQYF.

This rearrangement joins TRBV4-1 to TRBJ1-4, with 9 bases matching TRBD1. The CDR3 is 16 residues long. The V segment lost 4 bases and the J segment 6 bases; nucleotides outside the gene matches: 9. CDR1 is MGHRA and CDR2 is YSYEKL in the germline V gene. Here the CDR3 DNA reads TGCGCCAGCAGCCCCCACACAGGACAGGGGTATGAAAAACTGTTTTTT. Its protein is CASSPHTGQGYEKLFF.

The gene calls are TRBV20-1 and TRBJ2-3; the D gene is possibly TRBD2 (6 bases). In germline, CDR1 is DFQATT, CDR2 SNEGSKA (reference sequence). V was clipped by 8 bases and J by 4 bases, with 10 bases between them. The CDR3 length is 11 residues. CDR3 amino acids: CSTGEADTQYF. The CDR3 nucleotides are TGCAGTACGGGAGAGGCAGATACGCAGTATTTT.

The chain uses TRBV19 and TRBJ2-5; 9 bases agree with TRBD1. V dropped 3 bases and J dropped 5; count of bases not matched to a gene: 4. This CDR3 has 14 residues. The germline CDR1 and CDR2 sequences are LNHDA and SQIVND (reference sequence). CDR3 residues: CASSIDRGMETQYF. For the CDR3, the DNA is TGTGCCAGTAGTATCGACAGGGGGATGGAGACCCAGTACTTC.

The V and J genes are TRBV4-1 and TRBJ2-7, with TRBD2 as a possible D gene (5 bases). The germline V gene has CDR1 MGHRA and CDR2 YSYEKL. CDR3 length equals 16 residues. Trimming pared 3 bases from V and 0 bases from J, leaving 15 bases between. This CDR3 is CASSHPRGANSYEQYF. In DNA form, the CDR3 reads TGCGCCAGCAGCCACCCCCGGGGAGCAAACTCCTACGAGCAGTACTTC.

The chain has TRBV5-1 and TRBJ2-7; D is unclear. This CDR3 region has 13 residues. Germline assignment: CDR1 SGHRS and CDR2 YFSETQ. V was cut by 1 base and J by 2 bases, with 7 bases left in between. CDR3: CASSLSAPYEQYF. The DNA for the CDR3 is TGCGCCAGCAGCTTGTCAGCGCCCTACGAGCAGTACTTC.

The chain links TRBV7-2 to TRBJ2-7; 8 bases agree with TRBD2. The CDR3 spans 13 residues. Germline lookup yields CDR1 SGHTA and CDR2 FQGNSA. Trimming took 5 bases from V and 5 from J; bases not matched to a gene: 5. The CDR3 spells CASSTRTSHEQYF. The CDR3 bases are TGTGCCAGCAGCACTCGGACTAGCCACGAGCAGTACTTC. Looking up the rest from reference TRBV7-2 and TRBJ2-7 gives the full variable domain: GAGVSQSPSNKVTEKGKDVELRCDPISGHTALYWYRQSLGQGLEFLIYFQGNSAPDKSGLPSDRFSAERTGGSVSTLTIQRTQQEDSAVYLCASSTRTSHEQYFGPGTRLTVT.

The chain carries TRBV6-1 and TRBJ2-6; D call uncertain. CDR3 length: 16 amino acids. V dropped 4 bases and J dropped 0 bases, with 10 bases sitting between them. Germline values: CDR1 MNHNS, CDR2 SASEGT. CDR3: CASSGFSSSGANVLTF. The CDR3 DNA is TGTGCCAGCAGTGGGTTTAGTAGCTCTGGGGCCAACGTCCTGACTTTC.

The chain recombines TRBV21-1 with TRBJ1-1. TRBV21-1 represents a pseudogene. The CDR3 loop spans 13 amino acids. CDR3 sequence reads: CAITAGGNTEAFF. Written as DNA, the CDR3 is TGTGCCATTACGGCGGGAGGGAACACTGAAGCTTTCTTT.

This chain uses TRBV6-5 with TRBJ2-5, with a possible D match to TRBD1 (5 bases). This CDR3 comprises 15 residues. The V end lost 0 bases, the J end lost 3 bases, and 11 bases lay between the germline ends. Germline CDR1 reads MNHEY; CDR2 reads SVGAGI. This CDR3 is CASSYSRGREETQYF. The CDR3, as DNA: TGTGCCAGCAGTTACTCTAGGGGCAGGGAAGAGACCCAGTACTTC.

The chain uses TRBV27 and TRBJ2-5; D may be TRBD2 (6 bases). Germline V CDR1 and CDR2: MNHEY, SMNVEV (reference sequence). The germline V and J ends were trimmed by 9 bases and 5 bases, with 22 bases remaining between them. The CDR3 contains 15 residues. The CDR3 region is CASRRDSNQWETQYF. CDR3 nucleotides: TGTGCCAGTCGCCGGGACTCAAACCAGTGGGAGACCCAGTACTTC.

This clone showed up just once. V usage is TRBV4-1 and J usage is TRBJ2-3; D gene unclear. Trimming stripped 4 bases from V and 4 bases from J, with 9 bases between. The CDR3 spans 13 residues. Per germline, CDR1 MGHRA and CDR2 YSYEKL. The CDR3 here is CASSPERSDTQYF. CDR3 in DNA: TGCGCCAGCAGCCCCGAACGGTCAGATACGCAGTATTTT.

V is TRBV28 and J is TRBJ2-1; 8 positions agree with TRBD2. Germline CDR1 and CDR2: MDHEN and SYDVKM. The CDR3 is 17 amino acids. The V and J ends lost 4 bases and 0 bases, in that order; junction bases with no gene match: 8. The CDR3 DNA sequence: TGTGCCAGCAGTTCTCCTAGCGGGCGGAGCTCCTACAATGAGCAGTTCTTC. This encodes CASSSPSGRSSYNEQFF.

The chain uses TRBV7-9 and TRBJ1-2; 8 nucleotides align to TRBD1. The CDR3 length is 14 residues. V was pared by 5 bases and J by 7 bases, with 9 bases of the junction left unmatched. The germline CDR1 and CDR2 sequences are SEHNR and FQNEAQ (reference sequence). The CDR3 here is CASSRDRQSSGYTF. The CDR3 DNA reads as TGTGCCAGCAGCCGGGACAGGCAATCGAGTGGCTACACCTTC. Using reference TRBV7-9 and TRBJ1-2 for the parts outside the CDR3, the full variable domain is DTGVSQNPRHKITKRGQNVTFRCDPISEHNRLYWYRQTLGQGPEFLTYFQNEAQLEKSRLLSDRFSAERPKGSFSTLEIQRTEQGDSAMYLCASSRDRQSSGYTFGSGTRLTVV.

The chain carries TRBV9 and TRBJ2-7; D unclear. The CDR3 covers 15 residues. The germline V gene encodes CDR1 SGDLS and CDR2 YYNGEE. Trimming stripped 0 bases from V and 2 bases from J, with 12 bases between. This chain's CDR3 is CASSVAYGPAYEQYF. Written as DNA, the CDR3 is TGTGCCAGCAGCGTAGCTTACGGTCCGGCCTACGAGCAGTACTTC.

CDR3 sequence (DNA): TGTGCCAGCAGCTGGGACAGGGTACAAGATACGCAGTATTTT. Protein sequence: CASSWDRVQDTQYF. This chain joins TRBV7-2 and TRBJ2-3; 9 bases agree with TRBD1. CDR3 size: 14 residues. The germline V gene has CDR1 SGHTA and CDR2 FQGNSA. J was trimmed by 5 bases and V by 4 bases; bases with no gene match: 4.

The rearrangement links TRBV7-3 to TRBJ2-2; D perhaps matches TRBD2 (6 bases). The length of the CDR3 is 16 residues. V was clipped by 5 bases and J by 7 bases, with 20 bases between them. Germline lookup yields CDR1 SGHTA and CDR2 FQGTGA. DNA for the CDR3: TGTGCCAGCAGCCCCGGGACTTTCGGGGTGATCGGGGAGCTGTTTTTT. It encodes CASSPGTFGVIGELFF.

This sequence joins TRBV27 and TRBJ2-5; 8 bases fit TRBD1. The DNA end favors TRBJ2-7, so the J call may be wrong. Germline V lookup: CDR1 MNHEY, CDR2 SMNVEV (reference sequence). This CDR3 has 14 residues. The CDR3, as DNA: TGTGCCAGCAGTCCAACAGGGGGACCCTACGAGCAGTACTTC. Protein product: CASSPTGGPYEQYF.

The chain combines TRBV2 with TRBJ2-5; 14 bases agree with TRBD2. The CDR3 has 16 amino acids. Trimming at V came to 1 base and at J to 5 bases, leaving 3 bases not matched to a gene. CDR1 SNHLY and CDR2 FYNNEI come from the germline V gene. The CDR3 sequence: CASSEEGLAGEETQYF. CDR3 nucleotide sequence: TGTGCCAGCAGTGAAGAGGGACTAGCGGGAGAGGAGACCCAGTACTTC.

This chain joins TRBV28 and TRBJ1-5; D is undetermined. CDR1 and CDR2 from the germline V gene are MDHEN and SYDVKM. Deletions cut 3 bases from V and 0 bases from J, with 9 bases between. There are 15 residues in the CDR3. CDR3 bases: TGTGCCAGCAGTTTGGGCGGGGATAGCAATCAGCCCCAGCATTTT. Its translation is CASSLGGDSNQPQHF.

This clone was seen a handful of times. The sample holds other DNA sequences that translate to the same CDR3. The V gene is TRBV6-1, the J gene TRBJ1-1; weak D call: TRBD1 (5 bases). The CDR3 sequence is 13 residues long. The V gene's germline CDR1 is MNHNS and CDR2 SASEGT. V lost 6 bases to trimming and J lost 2 bases, with 10 bases between them. CDR3: CASSSQGNTEAFF. The CDR3 DNA is TGTGCCAGCAGCTCCCAGGGCAACACTGAAGCTTTCTTT.